The present T cell receptor (beta chain) was sequenced within a study of blood T cell repertoires in COVID-19 (dated by TCRdb to 2020 to 2021). Some background on the complete study: Samples covering the acute and convalescent phases of COVID-19 were provided by collaborators in the United States, Italy and Spain. The material from the prospective study consisted of cDNA or gDNA derived from T cells, B-cell-depleted T cells, or PBMCs. Sample metadata almost always included a de-identified subject ID, COVID-19 status, age in years and sex. Samples were obtained from the ongoing ImmuneRACE study (first 160 participants) and from over a thousand subjects provided by 6 global collaborators. The repertoires were made available in a free public database intended to serve as a resource for research on the immune response to SARS-CoV-2. Deeply sampled blood TCRbeta repertoires from subjects exposed to, actively infected with, or recovered from COVID-19 were included in the dataset. Where HLA class I and class II types were available, the types were taken from metadata supplied by the sample provider, not from assay-based typing. Results the study describes overall, beyond this receptor: The amount of clinical and demographic metadata varied by source and participant and was provided uncurated.

Inclusive of the bounding cysteine and phenylalanine, the CDR3 is 20 residues long. Of all the DNA, just the CDR3 is kept, 60 bases in frame from base 1. From V the trimming removes 4 bases and from J it removes 1 base, while the gene matches leave 10 bases of the junction unaccounted for. The germline V gene (reference sequence) supplies CDR1 MNHEY and CDR2 SMNVEV. TCRbeta CDR3 regions were amplified from genomic DNA by means of the immunoSEQ Assay, a bias-controlled multiplex PCR. For the original study's pipeline: The number of nucleated cells in each sample was estimated from the amplification of reference gene primers within the assay. To quantify the absolute abundance of each unique TCRbeta CDR3 rearrangement, sequence reads were collapsed and filtered. For each sample, productive Simpson clonality was calculated as the square root of Simpson's diversity index across productive rearrangements. TCRdb stores this immuneACCESS table with in-frame sequences only. Part of the clones is absent; in the studies checked, under half of the shortfall reflects unresolved V genes, and no reason is known for the rest. That table is the source of V, J and clone size, and D and trimming were worked out from the DNA. Within this sample are 250,000 to 350,000 clones, with roughly 86% of them counted one time only. The top ten clones comprise just under 1% of the sample.

About this clone itself: Its antigen is not yet known. No per-base quality is available; no much larger clone lies one base away.

Participants in the prospective study were aged about 18 to 89 years, lived in about two dozen United States geographic areas, and enrolled through a virtual design. Cohort assignment in the prospective study relied on participant-reported clinical history from a screening survey and a study questionnaire. For ImmuneRACE Cohort 3, a participant was defined as recovered based on two consecutive negative NP/OP PCR tests, clearance by a healthcare professional, or resolution of symptoms. Each participant in the prospective study had whole blood, serum and a nasopharyngeal or oropharyngeal swab collected by mobile phlebotomists. Participants in the prospective study had the option to provide additional blood draws and questionnaires over a 2-month period. Before DNA extraction, blood samples from the prospective study were shipped at room temperature or frozen.

Sequenced input: PBMCs or T cells enriched from blood (not recorded which). The receptor chain draws on TRBV27 and TRBJ2-1; TRBD2 agrees with 16 junctional bases. The sequence was obtained from a woman in her 30s who had recovered from COVID-19. The DNA sequence follows: TGTGCCAGCAGTTCCCCCGGGACTAGCGGGGGGGCCGGATCCTACAATGAGCAGTTCTTC. Its protein is CASSSPGTSGGAGSYNEQFF.